A selection of T cell receptor beta chains follows, all from one sample in a study of PD-1 blockade in classical Hodgkin lymphoma. Generated by immunoSEQ multiplex PCR, the TCRdb table keeps only in-frame clones and is missing some. The table shows some 8,000 clones, with roughly 84% occurring only once. The input for sequencing was CD8+ T cells from blood, taken at baseline. These receptor sequences come from a human donor with classical Hodgkin lymphoma. CDR3s include the opening cysteine and the closing phenylalanine or tryptophan. A D gene is named only where the DNA matches it firmly. For some rows the clone size is stated as once, few or many, or as a class when expanded; others skip it.

size	V	D	J	DNA	CDR3
NA	TRBV18	NA	TRBJ2-3	TGTGCCAGCTCACCGGCCCCTCCAGATACGCAGTATTTT	CASSPAPPDTQYF
NA	TRBV5-4	NA	TRBJ1-5	TGTGCCAGCAGCATTCAGGGTTGGAATCAGCCCCAGCATTTT	CASSIQGWNQPQHF
NA	TRBV7-7	NA	TRBJ2-5	TGTGCTAGCAGCCCTCACGCGGGGTCTCGGGAGACCCAGTACTTC	CASSPHAGSRETQYF
once	TRBV6-1	TRBD1	TRBJ2-7	TGTGCCAGCAGTGAGGGGACAGCGAGGACCTACGAGCAGTACTTC	CASSEGTARTYEQYF
NA	TRBV6-1	NA	TRBJ2-7	TGTGCCAGCAGCCGACACTTAGACTACGAGCAGTACTTC	CASSRHLDYEQYF
NA	TRBV27	NA	TRBJ1-1	TGTGCCAGCAGTTTGGGGGCTGAAGCTTTCTTT	CASSLGAEAFF
NA	TRBV11-2	TRBD2	TRBJ2-5	TGTGCCAGCAGCTTAGAGATATTGGGAGCTAGCGGGAGGTCGTTAGAGACCCAGTACTTC	CASSLEILGASGRSLETQYF
NA	TRBV21-1	NA	TRBJ2-7	TGTGCCAGCAGCAAACCCCCCCTAGCGGGGCGGGCCTACGAGCAGTACTTC	CASSKPPLAGRAYEQYF
NA	TRBV7-9	TRBD1	TRBJ1-1	TGTGCCAGCAGCTCCCGGGACAGGGTCCCTGAAGCTTTCTTT	CASSSRDRVPEAFF
NA	TRBV6-6	NA	TRBJ1-1	TGTGCCAGCAGTTACCCCCAAACCGGGAACACTGAAGCTTTCTTT	CASSYPQTGNTEAFF
NA	TRBV6-4	NA	TRBJ1-5	TGTGCCAGCAGTGACAGAAAGACAGACTATAGCAATCAGCCCCAGCATTTT	CASSDRKTDYSNQPQHF
NA	TRBV29-1	NA	TRBJ2-7	TGCAGCGCTCCAGGTAATGGCGAGCAGTACTTC	CSAPGNGEQYF
once	TRBV19	TRBD1	TRBJ2-1	TGTGCCAGCAGTCGACAGGGGGCCTACAATGAGCAGTTCTTC	CASSRQGAYNEQFF
NA	TRBV7-6	TRBD2	TRBJ2-7	TGTGCCAGCAGCCCCAGCGGCGGGGGCTACGAGCAGTACTTC	CASSPSGGGYEQYF
once	TRBV27	TRBD1	TRBJ1-2	TGTGCCAGTTCCCTAGGCGGGACAGGGGGGTACTATGGCTACACCTTC	CASSLGGTGGYYGYTF
NA	TRBV28	NA	TRBJ1-5	TGTGCCAGCAGTGCGGACAGACTCAATCAGCCCCAGCATTTT	CASSADRLNQPQHF
NA	TRBV2	TRBD2	TRBJ2-5	TGTGCCAGCAGCCCTAGGGACTCGGGGGGAGAGACCCAGTACTTC	CASSPRDSGGETQYF
NA	TRBV29-1	TRBD1	TRBJ1-1	TGCAGCGTTGAAGGGGGGGTGACAGGGGGCGAAGACACTGAAGCTTTCTTT	CSVEGGVTGGEDTEAFF
NA	TRBV7-2	TRBD2	TRBJ2-1	TGTGCCAGCAGCTTAATTCTAGGGGGACTAGCGGGACATGAGCAGTTCTTC	CASSLILGGLAGHEQFF
NA	TRBV4-2	TRBD1	TRBJ1-6	TGTGCCAGCAGCCAAGATTCGGGCACCGGGACAGATGCTTCACCCCTCCACTTT	CASSQDSGTGTDASPLHF
NA	TRBV4-1	NA	TRBJ1-1	TGCGCCAGCAGCCAAAATCCTGTTGAGTCGACGAACACTGAAGCTTTCTTT	CASSQNPVESTNTEAFF
NA	TRBV28	NA	TRBJ2-7	TGTGCCAGCAGTTTCCATGGCGGGACCTTTTACGAGCAGTACTTC	CASSFHGGTFYEQYF
medium-sized	TRBV4-2	NA	TRBJ2-1	TGTGCCAGCAGCCAAGGCTATGACTCCTACAATGAGCAGTTCTTC	CASSQGYDSYNEQFF
NA	TRBV25-1	NA	TRBJ2-7	TGTGCCAGCAGTGGCCTCGAGCAGTACTTC	CASSGLEQYF
NA	TRBV4-2	TRBD2	TRBJ2-7	TGTGCCAGCAGCCAGGGACTACCGCAATACGAGCAGTACTTC	CASSQGLPQYEQYF
NA	TRBV28	NA	TRBJ2-1	TGTGCCAGCAGTTTAAGCTCCTACAATGAGCAGTTCTTC	CASSLSSYNEQFF
NA	TRBV27	NA	TRBJ2-7	TGTGCCAGCAAACAATCAGGGGGGACCTACGAGCAGTACTTC	CASKQSGGTYEQYF
NA	TRBV6-1	NA	TRBJ2-3	TGTGCCAGCAGTGGGACCGCAGCCGCAACAGATACGCAGTATTTT	CASSGTAAATDTQYF
NA	TRBV13	NA	TRBJ2-1	TGTGCCAGCAGCCCCCTGGTTGAGCAGTTCTTC	CASSPLVEQFF
NA	TRBV27	NA	TRBJ2-7	TGTGCCAGCAGTCTTGTGTTGGGGGATTACTACGAGCAGTACTTC	CASSLVLGDYYEQYF
NA	TRBV5-6	TRBD1	TRBJ2-2	TGTGCCAGCAGCCCAGAACAGGGGTTAGACACCGGGGAGCTGTTTTTT	CASSPEQGLDTGELFF
NA	TRBV28	NA	TRBJ1-1	TGTGCCAGCAGTTCTATATGGGTGAACACTGAAGCTTTCTTT	CASSSIWVNTEAFF
NA	TRBV28	NA	TRBJ2-7	TGTGCCAGCAGCCATGCCGGGTCAAACTACGAGCAGTACTTC	CASSHAGSNYEQYF
few	TRBV29-1	NA	TRBJ1-4	TGCAGCGTTCAATCGGGAGTAGTAGAGGAAAAACTGTTTTTT	CSVQSGVVEEKLFF
NA	TRBV6-5	NA	TRBJ2-7	TGTGCCAGCAGTCCTGGGACTGGCCTCACCTACGAGCAGTACTTC	CASSPGTGLTYEQYF
NA	TRBV6-5	NA	TRBJ2-5	TGTGCCAGCAGTTACTCGCAGGGGGGAACGGGAGAGACCCAGTACTTC	CASSYSQGGTGETQYF
NA	TRBV7-6	NA	TRBJ2-2	TGTGCCAGCATAAGTAGGAACACCGGGGAGCTGTTTTTT	CASISRNTGELFF
once	TRBV7-9	TRBD2	TRBJ2-7	TGTGCCAGCAGCCCAGGGACTAGAGAGCAGTACTTC	CASSPGTREQYF
NA	TRBV4-1	NA	TRBJ2-1	TGCGCCAGCAGCAGGAGTGGTAATGAGCAGTTCTTC	CASSRSGNEQFF
once	TRBV5-6	TRBD1	TRBJ1-4	TGTGCCAGCAGCTTGGGCCTTCGGACAGGCGGCGAAAAACTGTTTTTT	CASSLGLRTGGEKLFF
NA	TRBV19	TRBD2	TRBJ2-2	TGTGCCAGTAGCCCACTAGCGGGACCTACCGGGGAGCTGTTTTTT	CASSPLAGPTGELFF
NA	TRBV7-9	NA	TRBJ2-7	TGTGCCAGCAGTTCCTCCTTCTACGAGCAGTACTTC	CASSSSFYEQYF
NA	TRBV19	NA	TRBJ2-7	TGTGCCAGTAGTACCACAGGATCCGCCTACGAGCAGTACTTC	CASSTTGSAYEQYF
NA	TRBV15	NA	TRBJ2-1	TGTGCCACCAGCAAAGATAGCGGCTACAATGAGCAGTTCTTC	CATSKDSGYNEQFF
NA	TRBV27	TRBD1	TRBJ1-1	TGTGCCAGCAGTCGCAGGGGGCCGAACACTGAAGCTTTCTTT	CASSRRGPNTEAFF